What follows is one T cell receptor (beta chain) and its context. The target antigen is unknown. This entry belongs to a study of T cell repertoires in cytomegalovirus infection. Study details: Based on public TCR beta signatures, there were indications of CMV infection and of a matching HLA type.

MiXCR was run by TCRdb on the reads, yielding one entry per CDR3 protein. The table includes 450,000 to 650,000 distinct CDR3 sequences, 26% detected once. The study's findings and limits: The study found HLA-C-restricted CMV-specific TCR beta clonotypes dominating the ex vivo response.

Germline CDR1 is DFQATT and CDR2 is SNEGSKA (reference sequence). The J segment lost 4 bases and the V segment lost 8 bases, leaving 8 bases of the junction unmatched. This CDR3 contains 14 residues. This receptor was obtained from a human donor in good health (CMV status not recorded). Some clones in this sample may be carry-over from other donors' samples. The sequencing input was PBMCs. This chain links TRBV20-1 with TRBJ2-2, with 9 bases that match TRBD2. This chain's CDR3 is CSTKGRGGTGELFF. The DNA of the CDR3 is TGCAGTACTAAGGGGCGGGGGGGCACCGGGGAGCTGTTTTTT.